A selection of T cell receptor beta chains follows, all from one sample in a study of OX40 agonist ivuxolimab in advanced cancers. Sequenced by immunoSEQ multiplex PCR; TCRdb stores in-frame clones only, minus some. This sample has 70,000 or so clones, with approximately 90% found just once. The starting material was CD4+ or CD8+ T cells sorted from blood, obtained in a trial of the OX40 agonist ivuxolimab. Receptors originate from an adult with an advanced solid tumor such as melanoma, head and neck, liver or kidney cancer. The CDR3 runs from the conserved cysteine through the conserved F or W. Fields, in order: D gene, J gene, clone size, V gene, CDR3 protein, CDR3 DNA. D genes are given only for firm matches. Clone size is given for some rows only: seen once, a few or many times, or a class if the clone is expanded.

D gene: .; J gene: TRBJ2-1; clone size: .; V gene: TRBV9; CDR3 protein: CASSVVEASYNEQFF; CDR3 DNA: TGTGCCAGCAGCGTAGTAGAAGCCTCCTACAATGAGCAGTTCTTC
D gene: .; J gene: TRBJ1-2; clone size: once; V gene: TRBV4-1; CDR3 protein: CASSHEGIDRYTF; CDR3 DNA: TGCGCCAGCAGCCATGAAGGGATAGATCGCTACACCTTC
D gene: .; J gene: TRBJ1-2; clone size: .; V gene: TRBV6-1; CDR3 protein: CASSDFVNYGYTF; CDR3 DNA: TGTGCCAGCAGTGATTTTGTAAACTATGGCTACACCTTC
D gene: TRBD1; J gene: TRBJ2-7; clone size: .; V gene: TRBV27; CDR3 protein: CASSLWQGATSPYEQYF; CDR3 DNA: TGTGCCAGCAGTTTATGGCAGGGGGCAACGAGCCCCTACGAGCAGTACTTC
D gene: TRBD1; J gene: TRBJ2-7; clone size: .; V gene: TRBV7-6; CDR3 protein: CASSPLRDSSYEQYF; CDR3 DNA: TGTGCCAGCAGCCCCCTCCGGGACAGCTCCTACGAGCAGTACTTC
D gene: TRBD1; J gene: TRBJ1-2; clone size: .; V gene: TRBV6-5; CDR3 protein: CASDRGRNYGYTF; CDR3 DNA: TGTGCCAGCGACAGGGGGCGGAACTATGGCTACACCTTC
D gene: TRBD2; J gene: TRBJ2-7; clone size: once; V gene: TRBV6-1; CDR3 protein: CASSPGTSGYEQYF; CDR3 DNA: TGTGCCAGCAGCCCCGGGACTAGTGGCTACGAGCAGTACTTC
D gene: TRBD1; J gene: TRBJ2-2; clone size: .; V gene: TRBV18; CDR3 protein: CASSLDRVAGELFF; CDR3 DNA: TGTGCCAGCTCGCTCGACAGGGTGGCCGGGGAGCTGTTTTTT
D gene: .; J gene: TRBJ2-3; clone size: .; V gene: TRBV9; CDR3 protein: CASSGLTDTQYF; CDR3 DNA: TGTGCCAGCAGCGGACTCACAGATACGCAGTATTTT
D gene: TRBD1; J gene: TRBJ1-2; clone size: .; V gene: TRBV5-8; CDR3 protein: CASSLPGQGNYGYTF; CDR3 DNA: TGTGCCAGCAGCCTACCGGGACAGGGGAACTATGGCTACACCTTC
D gene: .; J gene: TRBJ2-1; clone size: .; V gene: TRBV7-9; CDR3 protein: CASRGRGRYNEQFF; CDR3 DNA: TGTGCCAGCAGGGGCAGAGGCCGCTACAATGAGCAGTTCTTC
D gene: .; J gene: TRBJ2-3; clone size: .; V gene: TRBV7-6; CDR3 protein: CASSLARNREGTDTQYF; CDR3 DNA: TGTGCCAGCAGCTTAGCTCGTAACAGGGAGGGCACAGATACGCAGTATTTT
D gene: .; J gene: TRBJ2-2; clone size: .; V gene: TRBV6-5; CDR3 protein: CASSSTSSFATGELFF; CDR3 DNA: TGTGCCAGCAGTTCCACTAGCTCGTTCGCCACCGGGGAGCTGTTTTTT
D gene: TRBD1; J gene: TRBJ1-2; clone size: .; V gene: TRBV29-1; CDR3 protein: CSVGPGQDYGYTF; CDR3 DNA: TGCAGCGTGGGTCCGGGACAGGACTATGGCTACACCTTC
D gene: TRBD1; J gene: TRBJ2-5; clone size: .; V gene: TRBV6-5; CDR3 protein: CASSYRGQGWETQYF; CDR3 DNA: TGTGCCAGCAGTTACCGCGGACAGGGATGGGAGACCCAGTACTTC
D gene: TRBD2; J gene: TRBJ2-3; clone size: .; V gene: TRBV27; CDR3 protein: CASSWLGTSGGPSTDTQYF; CDR3 DNA: TGTGCCAGCAGTTGGCTGGGGACTAGCGGGGGCCCTAGCACAGATACGCAGTATTTT
D gene: .; J gene: TRBJ1-5; clone size: .; V gene: TRBV27; CDR3 protein: CASSIGRVNSNQPQHF; CDR3 DNA: TGTGCCAGCAGTATCGGACGGGTGAATAGCAATCAGCCCCAGCATTTT
D gene: .; J gene: TRBJ2-5; clone size: .; V gene: TRBV5-1; CDR3 protein: CASSLYQETQYF; CDR3 DNA: TGCGCCAGCAGCTTGTACCAAGAGACCCAGTACTTC
D gene: .; J gene: TRBJ1-1; clone size: .; V gene: TRBV10-3; CDR3 protein: CAISSGVGTEAFF; CDR3 DNA: TGTGCCATCAGTTCCGGGGTTGGCACTGAAGCTTTCTTT
D gene: .; J gene: TRBJ1-1; clone size: .; V gene: TRBV29-1; CDR3 protein: CSGGGNTEAFF; CDR3 DNA: TGCAGCGGGGGGGGGAACACTGAAGCTTTCTTT
D gene: TRBD1; J gene: TRBJ2-2; clone size: .; V gene: TRBV30; CDR3 protein: CAWSVGTGGLTGELFF; CDR3 DNA: TGTGCCTGGAGTGTCGGGACAGGGGGCCTCACCGGGGAGCTGTTTTTT
D gene: TRBD1; J gene: TRBJ1-1; clone size: once; V gene: TRBV9; CDR3 protein: CASSDARDRGGYTEAFF; CDR3 DNA: TGTGCCAGCAGCGACGCAAGAGACAGGGGAGGGTACACTGAAGCTTTCTTT
D gene: .; J gene: TRBJ2-2; clone size: .; V gene: TRBV27; CDR3 protein: CASSLDLNTGELFF; CDR3 DNA: TGTGCCAGCAGTCTGGACTTAAACACCGGGGAGCTGTTTTTT
D gene: .; J gene: TRBJ2-3; clone size: .; V gene: TRBV11-1; CDR3 protein: CASSPRASTDTQYF; CDR3 DNA: TGTGCCAGCAGCCCCCGGGCTTCAACAGATACGCAGTATTTT
D gene: .; J gene: TRBJ2-3; clone size: .; V gene: TRBV6-4; CDR3 protein: CASSDNGGPDTQYF; CDR3 DNA: TGTGCCAGCAGTGACAATGGGGGCCCAGATACGCAGTATTTT
D gene: TRBD2; J gene: TRBJ2-7; clone size: .; V gene: TRBV19; CDR3 protein: CASSLGGGSGDEQYF; CDR3 DNA: TGTGCCAGTAGTCTGGGCGGGGGGTCTGGGGACGAGCAGTACTTC
D gene: .; J gene: TRBJ2-7; clone size: .; V gene: TRBV11-2; CDR3 protein: CASSRVVQGYEQYF; CDR3 DNA: TGTGCCAGCAGCCGAGTCGTCCAGGGCTACGAGCAGTACTTC
D gene: .; J gene: TRBJ2-2; clone size: once; V gene: TRBV29-1; CDR3 protein: CSVGTANTGELFF; CDR3 DNA: TGCAGCGTCGGGACTGCGAACACCGGGGAGCTGTTTTTT
D gene: .; J gene: TRBJ2-7; clone size: .; V gene: TRBV19; CDR3 protein: CASSGRYEQYF; CDR3 DNA: TGTGCCAGTAGCGGACGGTACGAGCAGTACTTC
D gene: .; J gene: TRBJ2-7; clone size: .; V gene: TRBV28; CDR3 protein: CASSPNGYYEQYF; CDR3 DNA: TGTGCCAGCAGCCCCAACGGATACTACGAGCAGTACTTC
D gene: .; J gene: TRBJ2-3; clone size: .; V gene: TRBV13; CDR3 protein: CASSPEGGPDTQYF; CDR3 DNA: TGTGCCAGCAGCCCAGAGGGGGGGCCCGATACGCAGTATTTT
D gene: TRBD2; J gene: TRBJ2-1; clone size: .; V gene: TRBV13; CDR3 protein: CASSLYPPAGPQNNEQFF; CDR3 DNA: TGTGCCAGCAGCTTATACCCGCCAGCGGGGCCTCAGAACAATGAGCAGTTCTTC
D gene: TRBD2; J gene: TRBJ2-3; clone size: .; V gene: TRBV30; CDR3 protein: CAWNLAGGTDTQYF; CDR3 DNA: TGTGCCTGGAACCTAGCGGGGGGGACAGATACGCAGTATTTT
D gene: .; J gene: TRBJ2-1; clone size: .; V gene: TRBV27; CDR3 protein: CASSLSSSNEQFF; CDR3 DNA: TGTGCCAGCAGTTTATCTAGCTCCAATGAGCAGTTCTTC
D gene: TRBD1; J gene: TRBJ2-2; clone size: .; V gene: TRBV4-1; CDR3 protein: CASTSGTGTGELFF; CDR3 DNA: TGCGCCAGCACCTCCGGGACAGGGACCGGGGAGCTGTTTTTT
D gene: .; J gene: TRBJ2-7; clone size: .; V gene: TRBV11-2; CDR3 protein: CASSLVPGATYEQYF; CDR3 DNA: TGTGCCAGCAGCTTAGTACCGGGGGCAACCTACGAGCAGTACTTC
D gene: .; J gene: TRBJ2-1; clone size: .; V gene: TRBV11-2; CDR3 protein: CASSIRGGNEQFF; CDR3 DNA: TGTGCCAGCAGCATCAGGGGAGGCAATGAGCAGTTCTTC
D gene: .; J gene: TRBJ2-7; clone size: .; V gene: TRBV4-1; CDR3 protein: CASSQEVASYEQYF; CDR3 DNA: TGCGCCAGCAGCCAAGAAGTGGCCTCCTACGAGCAGTACTTC
D gene: .; J gene: TRBJ2-7; clone size: .; V gene: TRBV21-1; CDR3 protein: CASPPLSYEQYF; CDR3 DNA: TGTGCCAGCCCTCCCCTCTCCTACGAGCAGTACTTC
D gene: .; J gene: TRBJ1-2; clone size: .; V gene: TRBV19; CDR3 protein: CASIGTTNYGYTF; CDR3 DNA: TGTGCCAGTATTGGGACCACTAACTATGGCTACACCTTC
D gene: .; J gene: TRBJ1-1; clone size: .; V gene: TRBV5-1; CDR3 protein: CASSLRAAVTEAFF; CDR3 DNA: TGCGCCAGCAGCTTGAGGGCCGCGGTCACTGAAGCTTTCTTT
D gene: .; J gene: TRBJ2-2; clone size: .; V gene: TRBV7-6; CDR3 protein: CASSFYGSRGGELFF; CDR3 DNA: TGTGCCAGCAGCTTTTACGGCTCCAGGGGCGGGGAGCTGTTTTTT
D gene: TRBD1; J gene: TRBJ2-7; clone size: .; V gene: TRBV5-4; CDR3 protein: CASRAGTGTYEQYF; CDR3 DNA: TGTGCCAGCAGGGCCGGGACAGGCACCTACGAGCAGTACTTC
D gene: .; J gene: TRBJ2-7; clone size: .; V gene: TRBV9; CDR3 protein: CASSGGDRGLEQYF; CDR3 DNA: TGTGCCAGCAGCGGGGGGGACCGCGGGCTCGAGCAGTACTTC
D gene: .; J gene: TRBJ1-1; clone size: .; V gene: TRBV6-1; CDR3 protein: CASSEEVWWGGTLGTEAFF; CDR3 DNA: TGTGCCAGCAGTGAAGAGGTTTGGTGGGGGGGGACGTTGGGCACTGAAGCTTTCTTT
D gene: TRBD1; J gene: TRBJ1-2; clone size: .; V gene: TRBV5-1; CDR3 protein: CASSYFDRGAHNYGYTF; CDR3 DNA: TGCGCCAGCAGCTACTTTGACAGGGGCGCCCATAACTATGGCTACACCTTC
D gene: TRBD2; J gene: TRBJ2-7; clone size: .; V gene: TRBV19; CDR3 protein: CASSAGTSGFYEQYF; CDR3 DNA: TGTGCCAGTAGCGCCGGGACTAGCGGCTTCTACGAGCAGTACTTC
D gene: TRBD2; J gene: TRBJ2-5; clone size: once; V gene: TRBV5-6; CDR3 protein: CASSAWRRGGRQETQYF; CDR3 DNA: TGTGCCAGCAGCGCGTGGCGGCGGGGGGGGCGGCAAGAGACCCAGTACTTC
D gene: .; J gene: TRBJ2-5; clone size: .; V gene: TRBV5-1; CDR3 protein: CASSLERQGVGETQYF; CDR3 DNA: TGCGCCAGCAGCTTGGAGAGACAAGGGGTCGGAGAGACCCAGTACTTC
D gene: .; J gene: TRBJ1-1; clone size: .; V gene: TRBV2; CDR3 protein: CASSEAPQGVVEAFF; CDR3 DNA: TGTGCCAGCAGTGAAGCACCTCAAGGCGTGGTTGAAGCTTTCTTT
D gene: TRBD1; J gene: TRBJ2-7; clone size: once; V gene: TRBV27; CDR3 protein: CASSLSQGGYEQYF; CDR3 DNA: TGTGCCAGCAGTTTATCACAGGGGGGCTACGAGCAGTACTTC
D gene: .; J gene: TRBJ2-1; clone size: .; V gene: TRBV7-9; CDR3 protein: CASSDSRGPYNEQFF; CDR3 DNA: TGTGCCAGCAGCGATTCCCGGGGGCCCTACAATGAGCAGTTCTTC
D gene: .; J gene: TRBJ1-1; clone size: .; V gene: TRBV27; CDR3 protein: CASSPYEGARTEAFF; CDR3 DNA: TGTGCCAGCAGTCCATACGAAGGGGCCCGGACTGAAGCTTTCTTT
D gene: .; J gene: TRBJ1-4; clone size: .; V gene: TRBV9; CDR3 protein: CASSVAGGGEKLFF; CDR3 DNA: TGTGCCAGCAGCGTAGCCGGGGGCGGGGAAAAACTGTTTTTT
D gene: .; J gene: TRBJ2-3; clone size: .; V gene: TRBV7-6; CDR3 protein: CASTHSGPTDTQYF; CDR3 DNA: TGTGCCAGCACCCACAGCGGACCTACAGATACGCAGTATTTT
D gene: TRBD1; J gene: TRBJ2-7; clone size: .; V gene: TRBV5-6; CDR3 protein: CASSFTGQGWYEQYF; CDR3 DNA: TGTGCCAGCAGCTTCACAGGACAGGGGTGGTACGAGCAGTACTTC
D gene: .; J gene: TRBJ2-1; clone size: .; V gene: TRBV10-1; CDR3 protein: CASRDSNEQFF; CDR3 DNA: TGCGCCAGCAGGGACAGCAATGAGCAGTTCTTC
D gene: .; J gene: TRBJ2-7; clone size: few; V gene: TRBV27; CDR3 protein: CASSFVGAVFEQYF; CDR3 DNA: TGTGCCAGCAGTTTTGTGGGGGCTGTGTTCGAGCAGTACTTC